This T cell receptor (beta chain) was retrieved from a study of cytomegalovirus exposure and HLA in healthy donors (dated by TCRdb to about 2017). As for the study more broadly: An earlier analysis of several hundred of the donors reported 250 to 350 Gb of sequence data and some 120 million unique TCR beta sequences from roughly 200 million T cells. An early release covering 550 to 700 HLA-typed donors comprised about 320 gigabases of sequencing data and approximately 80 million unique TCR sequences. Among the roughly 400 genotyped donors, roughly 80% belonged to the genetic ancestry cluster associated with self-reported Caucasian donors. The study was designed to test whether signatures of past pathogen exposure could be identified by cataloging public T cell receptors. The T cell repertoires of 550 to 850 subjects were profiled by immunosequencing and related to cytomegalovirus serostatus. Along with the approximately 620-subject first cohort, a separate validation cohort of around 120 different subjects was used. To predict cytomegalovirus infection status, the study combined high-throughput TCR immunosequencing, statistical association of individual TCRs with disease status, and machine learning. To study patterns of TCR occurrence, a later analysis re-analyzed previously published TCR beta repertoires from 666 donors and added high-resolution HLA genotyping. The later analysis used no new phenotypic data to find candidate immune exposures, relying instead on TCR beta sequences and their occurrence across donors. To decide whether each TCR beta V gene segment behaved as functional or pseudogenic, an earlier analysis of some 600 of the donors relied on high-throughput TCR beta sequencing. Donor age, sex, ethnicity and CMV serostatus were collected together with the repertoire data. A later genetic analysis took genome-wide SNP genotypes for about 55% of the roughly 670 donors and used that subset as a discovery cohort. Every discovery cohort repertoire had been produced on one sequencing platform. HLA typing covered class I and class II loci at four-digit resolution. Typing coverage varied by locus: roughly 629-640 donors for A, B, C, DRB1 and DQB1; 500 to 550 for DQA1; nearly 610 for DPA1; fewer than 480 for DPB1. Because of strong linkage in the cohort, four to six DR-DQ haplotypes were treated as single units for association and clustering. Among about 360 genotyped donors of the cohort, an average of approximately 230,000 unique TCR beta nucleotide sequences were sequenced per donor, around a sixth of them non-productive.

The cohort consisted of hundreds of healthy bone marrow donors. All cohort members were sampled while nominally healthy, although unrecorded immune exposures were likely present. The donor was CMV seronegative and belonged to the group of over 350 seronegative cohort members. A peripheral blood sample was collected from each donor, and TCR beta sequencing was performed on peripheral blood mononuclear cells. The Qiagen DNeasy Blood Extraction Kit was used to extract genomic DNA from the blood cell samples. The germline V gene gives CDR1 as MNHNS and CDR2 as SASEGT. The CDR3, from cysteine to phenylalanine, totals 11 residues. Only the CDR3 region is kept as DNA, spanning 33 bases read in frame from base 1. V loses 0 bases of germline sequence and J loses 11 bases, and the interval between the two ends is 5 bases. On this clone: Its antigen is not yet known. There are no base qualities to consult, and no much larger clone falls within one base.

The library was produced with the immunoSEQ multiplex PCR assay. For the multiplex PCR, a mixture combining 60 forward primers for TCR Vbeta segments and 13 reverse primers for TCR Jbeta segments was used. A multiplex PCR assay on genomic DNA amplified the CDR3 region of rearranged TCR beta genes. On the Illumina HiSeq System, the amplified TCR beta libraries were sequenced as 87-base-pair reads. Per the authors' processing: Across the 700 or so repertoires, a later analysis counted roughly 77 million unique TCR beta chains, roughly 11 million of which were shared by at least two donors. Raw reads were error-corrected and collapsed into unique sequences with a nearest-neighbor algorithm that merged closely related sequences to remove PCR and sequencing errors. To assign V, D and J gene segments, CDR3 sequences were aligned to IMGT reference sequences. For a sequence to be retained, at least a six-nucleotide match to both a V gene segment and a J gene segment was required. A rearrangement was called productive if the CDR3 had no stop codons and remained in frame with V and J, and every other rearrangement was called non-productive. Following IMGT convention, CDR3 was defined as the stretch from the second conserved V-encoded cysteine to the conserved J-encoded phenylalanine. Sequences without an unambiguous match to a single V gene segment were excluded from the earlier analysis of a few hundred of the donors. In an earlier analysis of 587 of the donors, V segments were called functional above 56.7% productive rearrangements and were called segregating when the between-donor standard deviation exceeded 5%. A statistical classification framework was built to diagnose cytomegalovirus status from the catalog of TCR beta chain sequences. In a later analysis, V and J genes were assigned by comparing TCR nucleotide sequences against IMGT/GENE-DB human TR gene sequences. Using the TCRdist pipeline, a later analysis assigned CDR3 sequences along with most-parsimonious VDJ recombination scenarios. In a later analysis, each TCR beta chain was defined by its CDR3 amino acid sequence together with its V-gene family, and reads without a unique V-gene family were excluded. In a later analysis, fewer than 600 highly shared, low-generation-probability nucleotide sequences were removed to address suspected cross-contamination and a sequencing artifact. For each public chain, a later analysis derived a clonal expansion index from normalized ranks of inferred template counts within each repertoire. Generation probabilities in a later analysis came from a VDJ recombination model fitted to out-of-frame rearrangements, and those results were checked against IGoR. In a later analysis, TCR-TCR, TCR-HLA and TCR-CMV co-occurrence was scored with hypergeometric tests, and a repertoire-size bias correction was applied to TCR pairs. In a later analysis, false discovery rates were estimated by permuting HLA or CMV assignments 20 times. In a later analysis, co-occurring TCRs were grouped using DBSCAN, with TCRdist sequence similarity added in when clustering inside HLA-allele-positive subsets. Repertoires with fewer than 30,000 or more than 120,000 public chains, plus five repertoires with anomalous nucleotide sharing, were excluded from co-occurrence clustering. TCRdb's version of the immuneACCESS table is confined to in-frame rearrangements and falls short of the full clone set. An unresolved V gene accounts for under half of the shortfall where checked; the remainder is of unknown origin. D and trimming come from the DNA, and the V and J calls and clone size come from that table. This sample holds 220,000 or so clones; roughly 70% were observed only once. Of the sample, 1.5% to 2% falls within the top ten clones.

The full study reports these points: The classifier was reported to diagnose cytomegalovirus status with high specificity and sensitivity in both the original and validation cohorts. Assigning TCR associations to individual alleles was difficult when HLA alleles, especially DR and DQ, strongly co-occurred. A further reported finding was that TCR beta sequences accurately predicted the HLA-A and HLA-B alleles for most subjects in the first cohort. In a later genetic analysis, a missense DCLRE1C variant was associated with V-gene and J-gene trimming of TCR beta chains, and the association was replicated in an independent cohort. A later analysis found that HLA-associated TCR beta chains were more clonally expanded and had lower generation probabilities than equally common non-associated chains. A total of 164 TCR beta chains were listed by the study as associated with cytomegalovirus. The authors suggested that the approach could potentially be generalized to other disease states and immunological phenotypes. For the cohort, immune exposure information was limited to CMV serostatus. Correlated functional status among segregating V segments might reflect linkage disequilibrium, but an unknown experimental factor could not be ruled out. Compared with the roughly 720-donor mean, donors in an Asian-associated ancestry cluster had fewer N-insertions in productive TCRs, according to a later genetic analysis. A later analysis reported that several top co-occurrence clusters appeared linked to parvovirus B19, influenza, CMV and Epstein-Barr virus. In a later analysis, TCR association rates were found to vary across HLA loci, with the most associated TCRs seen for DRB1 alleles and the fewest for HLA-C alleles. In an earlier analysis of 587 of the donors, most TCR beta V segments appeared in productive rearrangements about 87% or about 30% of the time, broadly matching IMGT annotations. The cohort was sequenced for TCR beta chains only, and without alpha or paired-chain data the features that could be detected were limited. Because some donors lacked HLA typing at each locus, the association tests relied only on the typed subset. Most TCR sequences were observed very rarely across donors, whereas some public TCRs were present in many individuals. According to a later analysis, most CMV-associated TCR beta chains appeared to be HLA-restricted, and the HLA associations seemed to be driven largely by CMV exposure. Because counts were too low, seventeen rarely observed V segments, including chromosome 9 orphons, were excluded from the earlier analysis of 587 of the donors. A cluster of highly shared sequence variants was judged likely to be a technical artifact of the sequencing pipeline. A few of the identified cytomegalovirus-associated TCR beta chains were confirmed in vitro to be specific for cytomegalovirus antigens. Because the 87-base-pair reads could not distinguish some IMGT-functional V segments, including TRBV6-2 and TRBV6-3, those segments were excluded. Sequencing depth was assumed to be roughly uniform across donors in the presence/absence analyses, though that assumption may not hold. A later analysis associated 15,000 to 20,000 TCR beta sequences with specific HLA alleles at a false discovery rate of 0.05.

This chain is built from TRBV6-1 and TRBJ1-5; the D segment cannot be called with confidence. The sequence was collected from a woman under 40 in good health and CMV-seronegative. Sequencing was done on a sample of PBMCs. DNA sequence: TGTGCCAGCAGTGAAGCCCGGGCCCAGCATTTT. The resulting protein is CASSEARAQHF.